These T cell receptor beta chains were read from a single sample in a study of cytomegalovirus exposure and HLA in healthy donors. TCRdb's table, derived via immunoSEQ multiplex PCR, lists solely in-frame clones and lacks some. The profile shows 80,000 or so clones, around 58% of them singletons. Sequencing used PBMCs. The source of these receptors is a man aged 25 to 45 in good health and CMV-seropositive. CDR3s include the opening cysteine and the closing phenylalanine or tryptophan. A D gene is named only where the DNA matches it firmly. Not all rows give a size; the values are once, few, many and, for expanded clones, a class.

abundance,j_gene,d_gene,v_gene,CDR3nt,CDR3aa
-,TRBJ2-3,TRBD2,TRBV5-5,TGTGCCAGCAGCTATAACGTCGTCCGTGGGGGGGCAGATACGCAGTATTTT,CASSYNVVRGGADTQYF
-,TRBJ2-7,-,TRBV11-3,TGTGCCAGCAGCTTTAATTCCGCCGGGAAGCCTGGCGAGCAGTACTTC,CASSFNSAGKPGEQYF
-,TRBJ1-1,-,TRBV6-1,TGTGCCAGCAGTAGACCGACAGGAGAGACTGAAGCTTTCTTT,CASSRPTGETEAFF
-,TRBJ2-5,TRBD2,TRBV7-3,TGTGCCAGCAGCACTAGCGGGGGGGTTGGGGAGACCCAGTACTTC,CASSTSGGVGETQYF
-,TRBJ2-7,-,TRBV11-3,TGTGCCAGCAGCTTAGAGTGGCAGGATACACGCGAGCAGTACTTC,CASSLEWQDTREQYF
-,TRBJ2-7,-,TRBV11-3,TGTGCCAGCAGCCCAGCGGCGGGGACCTACGAGCAGTACTTC,CASSPAAGTYEQYF
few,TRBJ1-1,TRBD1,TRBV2,TGTGCCAGCAGTCCCAGGACAGGGGGCATGAGCACTGAAGCTTTCTTT,CASSPRTGGMSTEAFF
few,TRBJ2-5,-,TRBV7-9,TGTGCCAGCAGTCCGACAGGTCAAGAGACCCAGTACTTC,CASSPTGQETQYF
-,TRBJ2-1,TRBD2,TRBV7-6,TGTGCCAGCAGCTTAGGCCAGCGGGAGTTCGCTGAGCAGTTCTTC,CASSLGQREFAEQFF
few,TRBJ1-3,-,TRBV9,TGTGCCAGCAGCGTAGACAGTAGAAACACCATATATTTT,CASSVDSRNTIYF
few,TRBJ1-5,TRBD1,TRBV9,TGTGCCAGCAGCGCGACAGGGAGGAATCAGCCCCAGCATTTT,CASSATGRNQPQHF
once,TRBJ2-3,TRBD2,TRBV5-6,TGTGCCAGCAGCCCGGGGGGGAGCACAGATACGCAGTATTTT,CASSPGGSTDTQYF
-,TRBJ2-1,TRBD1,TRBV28,TGTGCCAGCAGTCCGCGCCCTCCGGGACAGGGCAACAATGAGCAGTTCTTC,CASSPRPPGQGNNEQFF